The T cell receptor beta chain under discussion was sequenced for a study of beta chain features in type 1 diabetes. Study in general: All samples yielded around 99 million examined sorted cells. Study-level results: Shorter TCRB CDR3s, moderately but significantly so, were found in Type 1 diabetes patients in all four CD4+ subsets.

This clone was found a few times. The target antigen is unknown. A sort by CD45RO/CCR7/CD25/CD127/CD95/CD27 yielded CD4+ naive, central memory, regulatory and stem cell-like memory cells. The authors obtained over 95% purity in all sorted populations. The sequenced template was cDNA made from the entire isolated RNA. Only in-frame clones appear in the TCRdb table, and some are missing; sequencing was by immunoSEQ multiplex PCR. Of around 300,000 clones listed, 8% are singletons. This sequence was found in a woman between 18 and 30 years old in good health. The sample consisted of central memory CD4+ T cells from blood.

CDR3: CASSFTGGRYYGYTF. CDR3 in DNA: TGTGCCAGCAGTTTTACCGGCGGCCGTTACTATGGCTACACCTTC. V usage is TRBV28 and J usage is TRBJ1-2; unclear D gene. Germline CDR1 MDHEN, CDR2 SYDVKM. V was pared by 3 bases and J by 3 bases, with 14 bases between. The CDR3 contains 15 residues.